This entry lists 3 T cell receptor beta chains sequenced from one sample in a study of T cells in tuberculosis. Documented time point: new active TB diagnosis, blood taken before or within 7 days of starting treatment. Assay: immunoSEQ multiplex PCR; the TCRdb copy retains only in-frame clones and omits some. The sample lists some 5,000 clones, about 97% occurring once. The sample here was PBMCs, taken at tuberculosis diagnosis. All receptors derive from an adult with tuberculosis.

The chain is built from TRBV4-2 and TRBJ2-1; 7 positions agree with TRBD2. Germline V gene data show CDR1 as LGHNA and CDR2 as YNFKEQ. Trimming at V came to 0 bases and at J to 6 bases, leaving 8 bases not matched to a gene. There are 16 residues in the CDR3. The CDR3 nucleotides read TGTGCCAGCAGCCAAGAGAGTCTAGGGACTATCAATGAGCAGTTCTTC. This gives the protein CASSQESLGTINEQFF.

J is TRBJ1-5 and V is TRBV6-1; 7 bases are shared with TRBD1. Trimming cost V 7 bases and J 2 bases; bases outside gene matches: 2. CDR1 is MNHNS and CDR2 is SASEGT in the germline V gene. The CDR3 spans 13 residues. CDR3 sequence (DNA): TGTGCCAGCAATGACAGGGGCAATCAGCCCCAGCATTTT. This sequence encodes CASNDRGNQPQHF.

This rearrangement joins TRBV10-3 to TRBJ1-3; 8 bases line up with TRBD1. The CDR3 has 15 residues. V shed 0 bases and J 7 bases; nucleotides not matched to a gene: 5. Per the germline V gene, CDR1 is ENHRY and CDR2 is SYGVKD. The CDR3 DNA sequence: TGTGCCATCAGTGAGTCTTGGGACAGGTCGAACACCATATATTTT. This codes for CAISESWDRSNTIYF.